Below, one T cell receptor (beta chain) is given with its context. The CDR3 has 16 amino acids. The V and J ends lost 9 bases and 3 bases, in that order; junction bases with no gene match: 12. Per the germline V gene, CDR1 is LNHDA and CDR2 is SQIVND (reference sequence). The data belong to a study of CD8 T cells in Susac syndrome. The overall study: At the time of blood draw, patients with Susac syndrome were therapy-naive, receiving corticosteroids, or receiving intravenous immunoglobulin alone.

After extraction with the RNeasy kit, roughly 0.45 to 1 ug of the RNA was reverse transcribed using random hexamers. Multiplex PCR with immunoSEQ amplified the TCR beta CDR3 across 54 Vbeta and 13 Jbeta. One entry per CDR3 protein, called by TCRdb with MiXCR from the immunoSEQ multiplex PCR reads. The sample has about 180,000 distinct CDR3 sequences, around 94% seen once. Isolation of CD8+ and CD4+ T cells was performed negatively, whereas enrichment of TEMRA cells was done by FACS. The source is a human donor with Susac syndrome. The sequencing sample was made of CD4+ T cells from PBMCs. The rearrangement joins TRBV19 to TRBJ2-1; 9 bases are shared with TRBD2. This chain's CDR3 is CASHKGSGGRYNEQFF. The CDR3 DNA reads as TGTGCCAGCCATAAGGGTAGCGGGGGCCGCTACAATGAGCAGTTCTTC.